Listed below are T cell receptor beta chains from one sample, sequenced in a study of T cell responses to AZD1222 COVID-19 vaccine. Measured with immunoSEQ multiplex PCR; TCRdb has only the in-frame clones, and not every one. The sample lists about 110,000 clones, approximately 86% occurring once. The material was peripheral blood, obtained on day 0 of MenACWY control vaccination. These receptors originate from an adult in good health. The CDR3 runs from the conserved cysteine through the conserved F or W. Each record gives: J gene, D gene, V gene, clone size, CDR3 DNA, CDR3 protein. A D gene is named only where the DNA matches it firmly. Clone size is given for some rows only: seen once, a few or many times, or a class if the clone is expanded.

TRBJ1-5,NA,TRBV10-3,NA,TGTGCCATCAGTGACACCCGGGGGGGAGTATGGAGCAATCAGCCCCAGCATTTT,CAISDTRGGVWSNQPQHF
TRBJ2-1,TRBD2,TRBV19,NA,TGTGCCAGTAGTATCGGGGGGAACAATGAGCAGTTCTTC,CASSIGGNNEQFF
TRBJ1-6,TRBD1,TRBV7-9,NA,TGTGCCAGCAGCGACACAGGGGATAGGTCACCCCTCCACTTT,CASSDTGDRSPLHF
TRBJ1-1,NA,TRBV29-1,NA,TGCAGCGTTGAACGGCGGTTGAACACTGAAGCTTTCTTT,CSVERRLNTEAFF
TRBJ1-2,NA,TRBV24-1,few,TGTGCCACCAGTGACTCCCGGTATGGCTACACCTTC,CATSDSRYGYTF
TRBJ1-1,NA,TRBV5-5,NA,TGTGCCAGCAGCTTGTTTATGGCGAACACTGAAGCTTTCTTT,CASSLFMANTEAFF
TRBJ2-3,TRBD2,TRBV6-2/TRBV6-3,once,TGTGCCAGCAGTTACCCCGGGACTAGCGGGAGAACAGATACGCAGTATTTT,CASSYPGTSGRTDTQYF
TRBJ1-6,NA,TRBV4-1,few,TGCGCCAGCAGCCAAGATTCTTTCAGGCCCCTCCACTTT,CASSQDSFRPLHF
TRBJ1-2,NA,TRBV28,NA,TGTGCCAGCAGGCCCCCCGGGGGGAAGAGGAACTATGGCTACACCTTC,CASRPPGGKRNYGYTF
TRBJ1-5,NA,TRBV27,NA,TGTGCCAGCAGTTCGGGGGCTGGGAATGGGAGCAATCAGCCCCAGCATTTT,CASSSGAGNGSNQPQHF
TRBJ1-2,NA,TRBV10-3,NA,TGTGCCATCTTATCACGGGGGCAACTTAACTATGGCTACACCTTC,CAILSRGQLNYGYTF
TRBJ2-1,TRBD2,TRBV5-6,NA,TGTGCCAGCAGCCTCCTCGTTAGCGGGCGGCGCTCTGAGCAGTTCTTC,CASSLLVSGRRSEQFF
TRBJ2-3,NA,TRBV24-1,NA,TGTGCCACCAGTGACTACACAGGGTACACAGATACGCAGTATTTT,CATSDYTGYTDTQYF
TRBJ2-6,NA,TRBV28,NA,TGTGCCAGCAGTTTCCAGGGAGCCTACTCTGGGGCCAACGTCCTGACTTTC,CASSFQGAYSGANVLTF
TRBJ1-6,TRBD1,TRBV5-4,NA,TGTGCCAGCATGGACAGGGAGAGTGGGGCGTCCCTCCACTTT,CASMDRESGASLHF
TRBJ2-7,NA,TRBV5-1,NA,TGCGCCAGCTCTGGTTTCGACAGGAACTACGAGCAGTACTTC,CASSGFDRNYEQYF
TRBJ1-5,NA,TRBV19,few,TGTGCCAGTAGTATTAATGGGGGAGAGATTCAGCCCCAGCATTTT,CASSINGGEIQPQHF
TRBJ2-1,NA,TRBV29-1,NA,TGCACCCTCCGGGACCGAGGGAATGAGCAGTTCTTC,CTLRDRGNEQFF
TRBJ2-7,NA,TRBV9,NA,TGTGCCAGCAGCGTAGAAGGCAGGGTCCACGAGCAGTACTTC,CASSVEGRVHEQYF
TRBJ2-7,TRBD1,TRBV5-4,NA,TGTGCCAGCAGCCCTTCGGACAGGAGACACGAGCAGTACTTC,CASSPSDRRHEQYF
TRBJ1-1,NA,TRBV7-2,once,TGTGCCAGCAGCCATAGGGAGGGAAAGGGTTTCTTT,CASSHREGKGFF
TRBJ2-2,NA,TRBV7-9,once,TGTGCCTCTGGAGACGTCACCGGGGAGCTGTTTTTT,CASGDVTGELFF
TRBJ2-7,TRBD1,TRBV20-1,NA,TGCAGTGCTAGTGGGGACAGCTACGAGCAGTACTTC,CSASGDSYEQYF
TRBJ2-7,NA,TRBV13,NA,TGTGCCAGCAGTCCTGGAGGGGGCGCCTACTACGAGCAGTACTTC,CASSPGGGAYYEQYF
TRBJ2-5,NA,TRBV7-2,NA,TGTGCCAGCAGTCCCGGACTGGTCCAAGAGACCCAGTACTTC,CASSPGLVQETQYF
TRBJ2-1,NA,TRBV4-2,few,TGTGCCAGCAGCCTCGTCGGACTCAACAATGAGCAGTTCTTC,CASSLVGLNNEQFF
TRBJ1-1,NA,TRBV9,NA,TGTGCCAGCAGCTTTTTTGGCGGCAGCGATCCATCTGAAGCTTTCTTT,CASSFFGGSDPSEAFF
TRBJ1-2,NA,TRBV28,once,TGTGCCAGCAGTTCCCTAGAGTGGGGCTACACCTTC,CASSSLEWGYTF
TRBJ1-2,NA,TRBV3-1/TRBV3-2,NA,TGTGCCAGCAGCCAAAAGGGGAGAGACTATGGCTACACCTTC,CASSQKGRDYGYTF
TRBJ2-7,TRBD1,TRBV27,NA,TGTGCCAGCAGTTTCTACCAGGGGGCGCGAGAGCAGTACTTC,CASSFYQGAREQYF
TRBJ1-1,TRBD1,TRBV11-2,NA,TGTGCCAGCAGCCTCCAGGGGGGGACTGAAGCTTTCTTT,CASSLQGGTEAFF
TRBJ2-7,TRBD1,TRBV7-2,NA,TGTGCCAGCAGCTTAGTATTAGGGGACAGGGGTAGGGAGCAGTACTTC,CASSLVLGDRGREQYF
TRBJ1-4,TRBD1,TRBV6-2/TRBV6-3,NA,TGTGCCAGCAGTTCCGCCGGGACAGGGATGGATGAAAAACTGTTTTTT,CASSSAGTGMDEKLFF
TRBJ2-7,TRBD1,TRBV9,NA,TGTGCCAGCGCATCTGCGGACAGGGGCTACGAGCAGTACTTC,CASASADRGYEQYF
TRBJ1-1,NA,TRBV7-2,NA,TGTGCCAGCAGCTTAGGTTGGAACACTGAAGCTTTCTTT,CASSLGWNTEAFF
TRBJ2-1,NA,TRBV28,NA,TGTGCCAGCAGCCCTAAGAGCGGACGAAACAATGAGCAGTTCTTC,CASSPKSGRNNEQFF
TRBJ1-1,NA,TRBV5-6,NA,TGTGCCAGCAGCTTGGTTCCAGCAACGAACACTGAAGCTTTCTTT,CASSLVPATNTEAFF
TRBJ1-1,NA,TRBV24-1,once,TGTGCCACCAGTGAGGGGAGGGAAGCTTTCTTT,CATSEGREAFF
TRBJ1-6,TRBD1,TRBV4-3,NA,TGCGCCAGCAGCCAACGTACCGGACAGGGGAAATCCCCCCATTCACCCCTCCACTTT,CASSQRTGQGKSPHSPLHF
TRBJ1-6,NA,TRBV5-4,NA,TGTGCCAGCAGCCTAATTAATTCACCCCTCCACTTT,CASSLINSPLHF
TRBJ2-7,NA,TRBV29-1,NA,TGCAGCGTTGCGAATCTCGGACTGTCCTACGAGCAGTACTTC,CSVANLGLSYEQYF
TRBJ1-2,NA,TRBV6-5,NA,TGTGCCAGCAGGGACACCTCGGGGCAGGCCTATGGCTACACCTTC,CASRDTSGQAYGYTF
TRBJ1-2,TRBD1,TRBV7-9,NA,TGTGCCAGCAGCCCCGGACAGGGTTATGGCTACACCTTC,CASSPGQGYGYTF
TRBJ2-4,NA,TRBV24-1,NA,TGTGCCACCAGTGATTCTGCGGGACCCAAAAACATTCAGTACTTC,CATSDSAGPKNIQYF
TRBJ2-5,NA,TRBV14,NA,TGTGCCAGCAGCCGCTCACTGGGGTACCAAGAGACCCAGTACTTC,CASSRSLGYQETQYF
TRBJ2-5,NA,TRBV18,NA,TGTGCCAGCTCACCCAACAGGAGGGGCCAGGAGACCCAGTACTTC,CASSPNRRGQETQYF